These 32 T cell receptor beta chains were sequenced from one sample in a study of T cell changes during pregnancy in multiple sclerosis. This table comes from immunoSEQ multiplex PCR, and its TCRdb copy is limited to in-frame clones, with some not included. Of just under 85,000 clones listed, approximately 93% were seen once; the top ten hold more than 2.5%. Sequences were derived from peripheral blood, sampled in the first trimester of pregnancy. The source is a female donor with multiple sclerosis, enrolled in a pregnancy study.

This chain joins TRBV9 and TRBJ2-3, with D possibly TRBD2 on 5 matching bases. The germline V and J ends were trimmed by 0 bases and 2 bases, with 10 bases remaining between them. The CDR3 sequence is 15 residues long. Germline values: CDR1 SGDLS, CDR2 YYNGEE. CDR3 in amino acids: CASSVDGGPTDTQYF. The CDR3 bases are TGTGCCAGCAGCGTAGATGGCGGGCCCACAGATACGCAGTATTTT.

This clone came up once. V usage is TRBV5-6 and J usage is TRBJ1-1; no reliable D call. The CDR3 loop spans 13 amino acids. Trimming stripped 0 bases from V and 5 bases from J, with 8 bases between. CDR1 and CDR2 from the germline V gene are SGHDT and YYEEEE. The DNA of the CDR3 is TGTGCCAGCAGCTTGGGGGGAGGGACTGAAGCTTTCTTT. Protein sequence: CASSLGGGTEAFF.

This clone was counted once. CDR3 sequence reads: CASSGTGGRDQPQHF. CDR3 bases: TGTGCCAGCAGTGGGACAGGGGGAAGGGATCAGCCCCAGCATTTT. This chain joins TRBV28 and TRBJ1-5, with 11 bases matching TRBD1. With 5 bases clipped from V and 5 bases from J, the junction kept 5 bases outside the gene matches. The CDR3 is made up of 15 amino acids. From germline, CDR1 is MDHEN and CDR2 SYDVKM.

J is TRBJ2-1 and V is TRBV9; TRBD2 agrees at 13 bases. Germline loops: CDR1 SGDLS, CDR2 YYNGEE. The CDR3 is 16 residues long. V shed 3 bases, J shed 5 bases, and the junction held 5 bases outside the gene matches. The DNA of the CDR3 is TGTGCCAGCAGCGCACCCGGGACTAGCGGGGACAATGAGCAGTTCTTC. This gives the protein CASSAPGTSGDNEQFF.

The chain combines TRBV11-3 with TRBJ2-6; D gene uncertain. Germline CDR1 is SGHNT and CDR2 is YENEEA. CDR3 length: 17 residues. V lost 0 bases and J lost 1, with 10 bases in between. The CDR3 region is CASSLDGWQSGANVLTF. The CDR3 nucleotides read TGTGCCAGCAGCTTAGATGGTTGGCAGTCTGGGGCCAACGTCCTGACTTTC.

V usage is TRBV30 and J usage is TRBJ2-7; 7 nucleotides agree with TRBD1. Unmatched junction bases numbered 10, after V lost 2 bases and J lost 0 bases. The CDR3 loop spans 16 amino acids. CDR1 GTSNPN and CDR2 SVGIG come from the germline V gene (reference sequence). CDR3 amino acids: CAWSRSRTGYSYEQYF. The CDR3 bases are TGTGCCTGGAGTCGATCCCGGACAGGATACTCCTACGAGCAGTACTTC.

V usage is TRBV10-3 and J usage is TRBJ2-7, with TRBD1 matching 7 bases. V was pared by 8 bases and J by 5 bases, with 3 bases of the junction left unmatched. Germline CDR1 ENHRY, CDR2 SYGVKD. The CDR3 length is 11 residues. The DNA of the CDR3 is TGTGCCATCGGAACAGGGGACGAGCAGTACTTC. It translates to CAIGTGDEQYF.

The gene calls are TRBV6-4 and TRBJ2-3; D is perhaps TRBD1 (5 bases). V was pared by 2 bases and J by 3 bases, with 12 bases between. CDR3 length equals 15 residues. In germline, CDR1 is MRHNA, CDR2 SNTAGT. This chain's CDR3 is CASSDIRDYTDTQYF. DNA for the CDR3: TGTGCCAGCAGTGACATCAGGGATTATACAGATACGCAGTATTTT.

The chain combines TRBV5-1 with TRBJ2-7; TRBD2 matches at 8 bases. The CDR3 length is 15 residues. V trimming: 7 bases; J trimming: 3 bases; junction bases outside the gene matches: 12. The V gene's germline CDR1 is SGHRS and CDR2 YFSETQ. CDR3 nucleotide sequence: TGCGCCAGCGCCCTCCGGGTTAGCGGGGACTACGAGCAGTACTTC. As protein: CASALRVSGDYEQYF.

The chain carries TRBV18 and TRBJ2-1; 9 bases align to TRBD2. V lost 1 base and J lost 3; bases outside the gene matches: 4. Germline V lookup: CDR1 KGHSH, CDR2 LQKENI. There are 16 residues in the CDR3. The CDR3 region has the DNA TGTGCCAGCTCACCACATAGCGGGGGAGTCTACAATGAGCAGTTCTTC. This gives the protein CASSPHSGGVYNEQFF.

The V gene is TRBV10-3, the J gene TRBJ1-1; 7 nucleotides align to TRBD1. Trimming removed 8 bases from V and 1 base from J; junction bases left unmatched: 10. The CDR3 consists of 15 residues. Looked up from germline, CDR1 is ENHRY and CDR2 is SYGVKD. This CDR3 is CAIGPPGQRNTEAFF. The CDR3 DNA reads TGTGCCATCGGACCCCCGGGACAGAGGAACACTGAAGCTTTCTTT.

The CDR3 sequence: CASSGLTGNQPQHF. The CDR3 region has the DNA TGTGCCAGCAGTGGACTCACAGGGAATCAGCCCCAGCATTTT. The chain combines TRBV28 with TRBJ1-5; a possible D gene is TRBD1 (6 bases). The V gene lost 5 bases and the J gene lost 4 bases, with 12 bases spanning the gap. This CDR3 comprises 14 residues. Germline assignment: CDR1 MDHEN and CDR2 SYDVKM.

The V call is TRBV28, the J call TRBJ1-1; D gene ambiguous. Trimming stripped 2 bases from V and 1 base from J, with 17 bases between. The CDR3 length is 17 residues. Germline V gene sequence: CDR1 MDHEN, CDR2 SYDVKM. The CDR3 bases are TGTGCCAGCAGTTTAATTCTTCCCCGGGAGGGGAACACTGAAGCTTTCTTT. This gives the protein CASSLILPREGNTEAFF.

CDR3 in amino acids: CASTWTGVRTNEKLFF. The CDR3 bases are TGTGCCAGCACCTGGACAGGGGTACGTACTAATGAAAAACTGTTTTTT. The chain employs TRBV21-1 and TRBJ1-4; the table names TRBD1, a call not compared with the DNA. TRBV21-1 is marked as a pseudogene. CDR3 length: 16 amino acids.

The genes are TRBV5-1 and TRBJ2-5; TRBD2 aligns across 11 bases. J lost 1 base, V lost 3 bases, and 5 bases had no gene match. Germline values: CDR1 SGHRS, CDR2 YFSETQ. There are 16 residues in the CDR3. CDR3 DNA sequence: TGCGCCAGCAGCTCAGGGCTAGCGGGGGGCCAAGAGACCCAGTACTTC. Protein product: CASSSGLAGGQETQYF.

The chain employs TRBV4-1 and TRBJ2-1, with D tentatively TRBD1 (5 bases). CDR3 length: 15 amino acids. Germline V CDR1 and CDR2: MGHRA, YSYEKL. The V gene lost 0 bases and the J gene lost 8 bases, with 14 bases spanning the gap. The CDR3 reads CASSQETGLRDEQFF. The DNA of the CDR3 is TGCGCCAGCAGCCAAGAAACAGGTTTAAGGGATGAGCAGTTCTTC.

The V and J genes are TRBV29-1 and TRBJ2-2; 11 positions match TRBD2. Germline V gene data show CDR1 as SQVTM and CDR2 as ANQGSEA. The length of the CDR3 is 17 residues. The V and J ends lost 6 bases and 1 base, in that order; junction bases with no gene match: 10. The CDR3 region is CSVGKTSGGVNTGELFF. CDR3 coding DNA: TGCAGCGTAGGAAAAACTAGCGGGGGAGTGAACACCGGGGAGCTGTTTTTT.

The gene calls are TRBV5-6 and TRBJ2-7, with TRBD2 matching 12 bases. J was trimmed by 4 bases and V by 5 bases; bases with no gene match: 7. CDR1 and CDR2 (germline): SGHDT, YYEEEE. The CDR3 spans 15 residues. CDR3 sequence (DNA): TGTGCCAGCAGAAAGCTAGCGGGAGGGTTTTACGAGCAGTACTTC. Its protein product is CASRKLAGGFYEQYF.

The V call is TRBV5-1, the J call TRBJ2-6; 11 bases map to TRBD1. The length of the CDR3 is 18 residues. Looked up from germline, CDR1 is SGHRS and CDR2 is YFSETQ. J lost 2 bases, V lost 0 bases, and 4 bases had no gene match. The CDR3 region is CASSLAGTGGTGANVLTF. Written as DNA, the CDR3 is TGCGCCAGCAGCTTGGCCGGGACAGGGGGAACTGGGGCCAACGTCCTGACTTTC.

The chain recombines TRBV27 with TRBJ1-1; D is unresolved. Trimming cost V 6 bases and J 0 bases, with 17 bases left between them. Germline-derived CDR1 and CDR2 are MNHEY and SMNVEV (reference sequence). The CDR3 totals 16 residues. The CDR3 nucleotides are TGTGCCAGCAGCCCAGGCGTAACATGGTTGAACACTGAAGCTTTCTTT. The encoded protein is CASSPGVTWLNTEAFF.

The CDR3 here is CASSTGTGGYNEQFF. Here the CDR3 DNA reads TGTGCCAGCTCAACCGGGACAGGGGGATACAATGAGCAGTTCTTC. The J gene is TRBJ2-1, the V gene TRBV18; 11 bases map to TRBD1. The CDR3 is 15 amino acids. The J segment lost 4 bases and the V segment lost 5 bases, leaving 4 bases of the junction unmatched. Germline lookup yields CDR1 KGHSH and CDR2 LQKENI.

This chain connects TRBV28 to TRBJ2-7; 7 positions agree with TRBD2. V was pared by 3 bases and J by 5 bases, with 4 bases of the junction left unmatched. Germline V gene lookup returns CDR1 MDHEN and CDR2 SYDVKM. CDR3 length: 13 residues. The CDR3 DNA reads as TGTGCCAGCAGTTTCGGGGGGAGGGACGAGCAGTACTTC. This codes for CASSFGGRDEQYF.

This clone was seen once. This chain links TRBV15 with TRBJ2-7; D call uncertain. V dropped 1 base and J dropped 4 bases, with 8 bases sitting between them. The CDR3 sequence is 13 residues long. Germline V gene data show CDR1 as LNHNV and CDR2 as YYDKDF (reference sequence). CDR3 sequence (DNA): TGTGCCACCAGCAGAGGGGCTCGATACGAGCAGTACTTC. This encodes CATSRGARYEQYF.

This clone has only one observation. The rearrangement links TRBV7-9 to TRBJ2-1; D might be TRBD2 (6 bases). Germline V gene data show CDR1 as SEHNR and CDR2 as FQNEAQ (reference sequence). With 1 base removed from V and 7 bases from J, the gap between germline ends came to 14 bases. The CDR3 has 15 residues. The CDR3 sequence: CASSLGRGGGNEQFF. Here the CDR3 DNA reads TGTGCCAGCAGCTTAGGTCGGGGAGGTGGGAATGAGCAGTTCTTC. Full variable domain (remainder filled in from reference TRBV7-9 and TRBJ2-1): DTGVSQNPRHKITKRGQNVTFRCDPISEHNRLYWYRQTLGQGPEFLTYFQNEAQLEKSRLLSDRFSAERPKGSFSTLEIQRTEQGDSAMYLCASSLGRGGGNEQFFGPGTRLTVL.

The V call is TRBV19, the J call TRBJ2-5, with TRBD1 matching 9 bases. Per the germline V gene, CDR1 is LNHDA and CDR2 is SQIVND (reference sequence). Trimming removed 1 base from V and 5 bases from J; junction bases left unmatched: 8. This CDR3 is built from 16 residues. The CDR3: CASSIAKTGGGETQYF. The CDR3 region has the DNA TGTGCCAGTAGTATAGCAAAGACAGGGGGTGGCGAGACCCAGTACTTC.

This chain links TRBV11-2 with TRBJ1-2; 7 bases align to TRBD1. The germline gives CDR1 SGHAT, CDR2 FQNNGV. The CDR3 loop spans 13 amino acids. Trimming at V came to 3 bases and at J to 4 bases, leaving 2 bases not matched to a gene. In DNA form, the CDR3 reads TGTGCCAGCAGCTTCAACAGGGGCTATGGCTACACCTTC. Amino acids: CASSFNRGYGYTF.

The V call is TRBV5-6, the J call TRBJ2-5, with D uncertain. The tail of the sequence fits TRBJ2-7 better, so the J call may be wrong. This CDR3 contains 13 residues. Per germline, CDR1 SGHDT and CDR2 YYEEEE. The CDR3 here is CASSLDRAYEQYF. The CDR3 DNA follows: TGTGCCAGCAGCTTGGACAGAGCCTACGAGCAGTACTTC.

The chain joins TRBV27 to TRBJ2-1, with D perhaps TRBD1 (6 bases). Trimming cost V 4 bases and J 7 bases, with 8 bases left between them. The CDR3 is 12 residues long. The germline gives CDR1 MNHEY, CDR2 SMNVEV (reference sequence). CDR3 loop: CASSSQGNEQFF. CDR3 nucleotides: TGTGCCAGCAGTTCTCAGGGGAATGAGCAGTTCTTC.

This clone came up a few times. The chain has TRBV6-4 and TRBJ1-1; a possible D gene is TRBD1 (6 bases). Germline loops: CDR1 MRHNA, CDR2 SNTAGT. V dropped 4 bases and J dropped 3 bases, with 9 bases sitting between them. The length of the CDR3 is 13 residues. The chain's CDR3 is CASSADRHTEAFF. The CDR3 region has the DNA TGTGCCAGCAGTGCGGACAGACACACTGAAGCTTTCTTT.

Worth noting for this clone: The sample has other DNA sequences that encode this CDR3 too. The genes are TRBV11-1 and TRBJ2-7; D perhaps matches TRBD1 (5 bases). Germline V gives CDR1 SGHAT, CDR2 FQDESV (reference sequence). The CDR3 is 17 amino acids. The ends were cut back, 3 bases at V and 1 base at J, with 19 bases in the middle. This CDR3 reads CASSFLGAAEISYEQYF. In DNA, the CDR3 is TGTGCCAGCAGCTTCCTAGGGGCCGCTGAAATTTCCTACGAGCAGTACTTC. The whole variable domain, remainder taken from reference TRBV11-1 and TRBJ2-7, is EAEVAQSPRYKITEKSQAVAFWCDPISGHATLYWYRQILGQGPELLVQFQDESVVDDSQLPKDRFSAERLKGVDSTLKIQPAELGDSAMYLCASSFLGAAEISYEQYFGPGTRLTVT.

The chain links TRBV30 to TRBJ2-1; TRBD1 agrees at 7 bases. The CDR3 contains 16 residues. CDR1 and CDR2 (germline): GTSNPN, SVGIG (reference sequence). V lost 8 bases, J lost 7 bases, and 20 bases stayed unmatched. The CDR3 loop reads CALAWDSTILNNEQFF. The CDR3 nucleotides read TGTGCCCTGGCTTGGGACAGCACCATCCTAAATAATGAGCAGTTCTTC.

V usage is TRBV10-3 and J usage is TRBJ2-1, with 11 positions matching TRBD2. The CDR3 is 13 residues long. Germline CDR1 and CDR2: ENHRY and SYGVKD. Trimming took 6 bases from V and 9 from J; bases not matched to a gene: 4. CDR3 in amino acids: CAIRATSGAEQFF. The DNA for the CDR3 is TGTGCCATCAGGGCGACTAGCGGGGCTGAGCAGTTCTTC.